The 10 T cell receptor beta chains presented below share a single source sample, sequenced in a study of beta chain features in type 1 diabetes. These receptors lack a known antigen. Study-level findings and limits: Within each of all four CD4+ subsets, Type 1 diabetes patients had TCRB CDR3s that were moderately but significantly shorter.

Investigators reverse transcribed all isolated RNA, so they sequenced expressed TCRB transcripts. Some clones are missing from TCRdb's copy, which holds only in-frame ones; the method was immunoSEQ multiplex PCR. The sample holds roughly 330,000 clones, roughly 14% seen once. The sequenced sample was naive CD4+ T cells from blood. These receptors all come from a woman under 30 with type 1 diabetes.

A few counts support this clone. V is TRBV30 and J is TRBJ2-1; D is unresolved. The germline gives CDR1 GTSNPN, CDR2 SVGIG (reference sequence). The V gene lost 3 bases and the J gene lost 5 bases, with 8 bases spanning the gap. The CDR3 is 12 residues long. CDR3 residues: CAWRTDHNEQFF. The DNA of the CDR3 is TGTGCCTGGAGAACAGACCACAATGAGCAGTTCTTC.

This clone occurred a few times. The genes are TRBV19 and TRBJ2-5, with TRBD2 matching 7 bases. J gave up 0 bases and V 4 bases, and 2 bases lay outside the gene matches. Germline values: CDR1 LNHDA, CDR2 SQIVND (reference sequence). The CDR3 consists of 14 residues. The CDR3 DNA sequence: TGTGCCAGTAGTAGGGGACTACACCAAGAGACCCAGTACTTC. Translation gives CASSRGLHQETQYF. Supplemented by reference TRBV19 and TRBJ2-5, the full variable domain reads DGGITQSPKYLFRKEGQNVTLSCEQNLNHDAMYWYRQDPGQGLRLIYYSQIVNDFQKGDIAEGYSVSREKKESFPLTVTSAQKNPTAFYLCASSRGLHQETQYFGPGTRLLVL.

This rearrangement joins TRBV5-1 to TRBJ1-1, with 8 bases lining up with TRBD1. Germline values: CDR1 SGHRS, CDR2 YFSETQ. There are 15 residues in the CDR3. J was trimmed by 0 bases and V by 3 bases; bases with no gene match: 4. The CDR3: CASSWTGNMNTEAFF. The CDR3 DNA follows: TGCGCCAGCAGCTGGACAGGGAACATGAACACTGAAGCTTTCTTT.

This clone turned up a few times. The chain employs TRBV5-1 and TRBJ1-1; a weak D match, TRBD1 (5 bases). The CDR3 is made up of 15 amino acids. The V end was cut by 4 bases, the J end by 0 bases, with 13 bases between. Germline V gene sequence: CDR1 SGHRS, CDR2 YFSETQ. Here the CDR3 DNA reads TGCGCCAGCAGCCCTCTGACAGTGTTGAACACTGAAGCTTTCTTT. Residues: CASSPLTVLNTEAFF.

This clone was seen a handful of times. J is TRBJ2-1 and V is TRBV5-1; D not resolved. V gave up 6 bases and J gave up 7 bases, with 14 bases separating them. The CDR3 extends over 13 amino acids. The V gene's germline CDR1 is SGHRS and CDR2 YFSETQ. The CDR3 DNA reads as TGCGCCAGCACCCTAGGAGCCCGGAATGAGCAGTTCTTC. It yields the protein CASTLGARNEQFF.

J is TRBJ2-5 and V is TRBV11-2, with unresolved D. The V and J ends lost 3 bases and 4 bases respectively, with 6 bases between them. Germline values: CDR1 SGHAT, CDR2 FQNNGV. The length of the CDR3 is 12 residues. DNA of the CDR3: TGTGCCAGCAGCTTTAGGAGAGAGACCCAGTACTTC. This encodes CASSFRRETQYF. The entire variable domain, with the rest obtained from reference TRBV11-2 and TRBJ2-5, is as follows: EAGVAQSPRYKIIEKRQSVAFWCNPISGHATLYWYQQILGQGPKLLIQFQNNGVVDDSQLPKDRFSAERLKGVDSTLKIQPAKLEDSAVYLCASSFRRETQYFGPGTRLLVL.

This clone was detected only a few times. This chain links TRBV7-9 with TRBJ2-5, with a weak D call TRBD1 (6 bases). V dropped 0 bases and J dropped 2 bases, with 13 bases sitting between them. From germline, CDR1 is SEHNR and CDR2 FQNEAQ (reference sequence). The CDR3 length is 16 residues. CDR3 residues: CASSLAPTGLQETQYF. In DNA form, the CDR3 reads TGTGCCAGCAGCTTAGCGCCTACAGGGTTGCAAGAGACCCAGTACTTC.

The chain carries TRBV30 and TRBJ1-2; a weak D match, TRBD1 (6 bases). Trimming removed 0 bases from V and 6 bases from J, with 11 bases in between. Germline V gene sequence: CDR1 GTSNPN, CDR2 SVGIG (reference sequence). The CDR3 spans 13 residues. As DNA, the CDR3 is TGTGCCTGGAGTGTGGTGCCAGGGGATGGCTACACCTTC. Protein: CAWSVVPGDGYTF.

The chain recombines TRBV30 with TRBJ1-2; 9 bases are shared with TRBD1. After removal of 5 bases from V and 7 bases from J, the junction contained 14 bases not matched to a gene. This CDR3 spans 15 amino acids. The germline CDR1 and CDR2 sequences are GTSNPN and SVGIG (reference sequence). The chain's CDR3 is CAWEFRDRAYGGYTF. CDR3 bases: TGTGCCTGGGAATTTCGGGACAGGGCTTATGGTGGCTACACCTTC.

The DNA of the CDR3 is TGTGCCAGCAGCTCCTTAGCGGGAGAAGAGACCCAGTACTTC. Its translation: CASSSLAGEETQYF. The V and J genes are TRBV11-2 and TRBJ2-5, with 9 bases identical to TRBD2. Germline lookup yields CDR1 SGHAT and CDR2 FQNNGV. The CDR3 extends over 14 amino acids. Germline trimming cut 4 bases from V and 3 bases from J; bases unmatched to any gene: 3.